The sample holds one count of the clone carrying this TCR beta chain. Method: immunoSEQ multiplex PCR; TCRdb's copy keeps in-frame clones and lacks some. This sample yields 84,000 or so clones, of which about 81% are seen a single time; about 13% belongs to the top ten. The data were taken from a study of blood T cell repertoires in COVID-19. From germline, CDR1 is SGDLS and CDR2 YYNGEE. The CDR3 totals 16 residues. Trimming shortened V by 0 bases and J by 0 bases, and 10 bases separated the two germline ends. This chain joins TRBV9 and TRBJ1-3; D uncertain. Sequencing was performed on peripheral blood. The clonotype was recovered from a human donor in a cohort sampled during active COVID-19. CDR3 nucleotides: TGTGCCAGCAGCGTAGCTCGCGGGAACTCTGGAAACACCATATATTTT. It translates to CASSVARGNSGNTIYF.